A selection of T cell receptor beta chains follows, all from one sample in a study of OX40 agonist ivuxolimab in advanced cancers. The data were produced by immunoSEQ multiplex PCR, yet TCRdb's version contains in-frame clones alone and is incomplete. Here the sample spans nearly 65,000 clones, about 89% being singletons. Sequences were derived from CD4+ or CD8+ T cells sorted from blood, sampled in a trial of the OX40 agonist ivuxolimab. The receptor set was obtained from an adult with an advanced solid tumor such as melanoma, head and neck, liver or kidney cancer. Each CDR3 is given with its conserved first and last residue. D genes are given only for firm matches. The size field is filled for only some rows; it gives once, few, many or a size class.

v_call: TRBV19; clone_size: once; d_call: TRBD1; j_call: TRBJ2-6; cdr3_nt: TGTGCCAGACATGGGACAGGTTCTGGTCCTGGGGCCAACGTCCTGACTTTC; cdr3_aa: CARHGTGSGPGANVLTF
v_call: TRBV11-2; clone_size: NA; d_call: NA; j_call: TRBJ2-5; cdr3_nt: TGTGCCAGCGACCCTGGGGCCGGGGCCCGTCGGGGGACCCAGTACTTC; cdr3_aa: CASDPGAGARRGTQYF
v_call: TRBV10-3; clone_size: once; d_call: TRBD1; j_call: TRBJ2-3; cdr3_nt: TGTGCCATCAGTGAGTCGACAGGGGGCGATCCTAGCACAGATACGCAGTATTTT; cdr3_aa: CAISESTGGDPSTDTQYF
v_call: TRBV28; clone_size: NA; d_call: NA; j_call: TRBJ2-7; cdr3_nt: TGTGCCAGCAGTAGATACAGGGTCTCGGGCTACGAGCAGTACTTC; cdr3_aa: CASSRYRVSGYEQYF
v_call: TRBV11-2; clone_size: NA; d_call: TRBD1; j_call: TRBJ1-4; cdr3_nt: TGTGCCAGCAGCTTAGATTCCCTCACAGGGGGTGGTGAAAAACTGTTTTTT; cdr3_aa: CASSLDSLTGGGEKLFF
v_call: TRBV4-1; clone_size: NA; d_call: NA; j_call: TRBJ2-7; cdr3_nt: TGCGCCAGCAGCCATGCTAGGGGCTACGAGCAGTACTTC; cdr3_aa: CASSHARGYEQYF
v_call: TRBV27; clone_size: NA; d_call: NA; j_call: TRBJ2-7; cdr3_nt: TGTGCCAGCAGATACACGGGGGTTATTGGCGAGCAGTACTTC; cdr3_aa: CASRYTGVIGEQYF
v_call: TRBV9; clone_size: NA; d_call: TRBD2; j_call: TRBJ2-7; cdr3_nt: TGTGCCAGCAGCGTAGCTACGTCGCGGGAGGGCCTCTACGAGCAGTACTTC; cdr3_aa: CASSVATSREGLYEQYF
v_call: TRBV4-1; clone_size: NA; d_call: NA; j_call: TRBJ1-6; cdr3_nt: TGCGCCAGCAGCCAAGATTCAGGACACAAGAATTCACCCCTCCACTTT; cdr3_aa: CASSQDSGHKNSPLHF
v_call: TRBV5-4; clone_size: NA; d_call: NA; j_call: TRBJ1-2; cdr3_nt: TGTGCCAGCAGCTTAGAGACAGCATTTAACTATGGCTACACCTTC; cdr3_aa: CASSLETAFNYGYTF
v_call: TRBV4-3; clone_size: NA; d_call: TRBD1; j_call: TRBJ1-2; cdr3_nt: TGCGCCAGCAGCCAAGATTTTGAGGGACAGGGGTATGGCTACACCTTC; cdr3_aa: CASSQDFEGQGYGYTF
v_call: TRBV12-5; clone_size: medium-sized; d_call: NA; j_call: TRBJ1-1; cdr3_nt: TGTGCTAGTGGTTTAGCCGGGGGTGAAGCTTTCTTT; cdr3_aa: CASGLAGGEAFF
v_call: TRBV14; clone_size: NA; d_call: NA; j_call: TRBJ2-7; cdr3_nt: TGTGCCAGCAGCCAAACTAGCTACCACGAGCAGTACTTC; cdr3_aa: CASSQTSYHEQYF
v_call: TRBV27; clone_size: NA; d_call: TRBD2; j_call: TRBJ2-3; cdr3_nt: TGTGCCAGCAGTTCGGGACTAGCGGGGGGGGATACGCAGTATTTT; cdr3_aa: CASSSGLAGGDTQYF
v_call: TRBV9; clone_size: NA; d_call: TRBD1; j_call: TRBJ1-1; cdr3_nt: TGTGCCAGCAGCGGATACCGAGGGGGCATACTGAAGGGGGCTGAAGCTTTCTTT; cdr3_aa: CASSGYRGGILKGAEAFF
v_call: TRBV9; clone_size: NA; d_call: NA; j_call: TRBJ1-2; cdr3_nt: TGTGCCAGCAGCGTAGGCTACGCTCGTGGCTACACCTTC; cdr3_aa: CASSVGYARGYTF
v_call: TRBV5-1; clone_size: NA; d_call: NA; j_call: TRBJ1-1; cdr3_nt: TGCGCCAGCAGCTTGGATGATCAGGGTTGGAACACTGAAGCTTTCTTT; cdr3_aa: CASSLDDQGWNTEAFF
v_call: TRBV7-9; clone_size: NA; d_call: TRBD2; j_call: TRBJ2-1; cdr3_nt: TGTGCCAGCAGCTTAGCTTGGACTAGCGACAGGGATGAGCAGTTCTTC; cdr3_aa: CASSLAWTSDRDEQFF
v_call: TRBV2; clone_size: NA; d_call: NA; j_call: TRBJ2-1; cdr3_nt: TGTGCCAGCAGTGCGAGAATACCAGAGCTGTTCTTC; cdr3_aa: CASSARIPELFF
v_call: TRBV27; clone_size: NA; d_call: TRBD2; j_call: TRBJ2-7; cdr3_nt: TGTGCCAGCAGTTTGGTAGCGGGAGTTCTGGAGCAGTACTTC; cdr3_aa: CASSLVAGVLEQYF
v_call: TRBV6-5; clone_size: NA; d_call: NA; j_call: TRBJ2-2; cdr3_nt: TGTGCCAGCAGTTATCAGACGAACACCGGGGAGCTGTTTTTT; cdr3_aa: CASSYQTNTGELFF
v_call: TRBV7-8; clone_size: NA; d_call: NA; j_call: TRBJ1-1; cdr3_nt: TGTGCCAGCAGCTTAGGACCAGGGGACACTGAAGCTTTCTTT; cdr3_aa: CASSLGPGDTEAFF
v_call: TRBV27; clone_size: NA; d_call: NA; j_call: TRBJ2-1; cdr3_nt: TGTGCCAGCACCCAAAACGCAGGAGAGTACAATGAGCAGTTCTTC; cdr3_aa: CASTQNAGEYNEQFF
v_call: TRBV7-9; clone_size: NA; d_call: NA; j_call: TRBJ1-2; cdr3_nt: TGTGCCAGCAGCTCAACCGGGCCATACTATGGCTACACCTTC; cdr3_aa: CASSSTGPYYGYTF
v_call: TRBV27; clone_size: NA; d_call: TRBD2; j_call: TRBJ2-7; cdr3_nt: TGTGCCAGCAGCCGAGGTAGCGGGAGTAGTTACACCTACGAGCAGTACTTC; cdr3_aa: CASSRGSGSSYTYEQYF
v_call: TRBV7-9; clone_size: NA; d_call: NA; j_call: TRBJ2-5; cdr3_nt: TGTGCCAGCAGCTTAAGTATCGAAGAGACCCAGTACTTC; cdr3_aa: CASSLSIEETQYF
v_call: TRBV29-1; clone_size: NA; d_call: NA; j_call: TRBJ2-7; cdr3_nt: TGCAGCGTCCCTGGCCACGGAGGAATCCACGAGCAGTACTTC; cdr3_aa: CSVPGHGGIHEQYF
v_call: TRBV4-2; clone_size: NA; d_call: TRBD2; j_call: TRBJ2-2; cdr3_nt: TGTGCCAGCAGCCTGTCTGCGGGTAGCGGGATTATCACCGGGGAGCTGTTTTTT; cdr3_aa: CASSLSAGSGIITGELFF
v_call: TRBV15; clone_size: NA; d_call: TRBD1; j_call: TRBJ1-2; cdr3_nt: TGTGCCACCAGCAGAGATTGGGACAGCAAGAGTGATGGCTACACCTTC; cdr3_aa: CATSRDWDSKSDGYTF